Included here is one TCR beta chain sequence, with context. The table came from immunoSEQ multiplex PCR; TCRdb's copy has only in-frame clones and leaves some out. This sample has hundreds of thousands of clones; over 75% occur once, and the top ten carry 0.0095% to 0.011%. These data belong to a study of shared T cell receptors in the human thymus. The sample also formed part of further work on human thymus T cells. That report notes: Those donating were healthy Finnish infants in corrective surgery for congenital heart defects. The source of the thymus tissue was resections taken during corrective heart surgery. Related research found strongly overlapping thymic repertoires in unrelated individuals.

The specimen sequenced was thymocytes. The clonotype comes from a boy younger than two with a congenital heart defect.

DNA of the CDR3: TGTGCCAGCAGCCCCGACAGCGGGAGGACAGTCTACAATGAGCAGTTCTTC. As protein: CASSPDSGRTVYNEQFF. The chain carries TRBV7-2 and TRBJ2-1; TRBD2 matches at 9 bases. V shed 5 bases and J 3 bases; nucleotides not matched to a gene: 11. CDR3 length equals 17 residues. CDR1 is SGHTA, CDR2 FQGNSA, per germline.